This entry lists 9 T cell receptor beta chains sequenced from one sample in a study of T cell responses to AZD1222 COVID-19 vaccine. Method: immunoSEQ multiplex PCR; TCRdb's copy keeps in-frame clones and lacks some. The table includes 90,000 to 120,000 clones, approximately 86% detected once. The sequencing used peripheral blood, collected on day 0 of AZD1222 vaccination. The receptors come from an adult in good health.

The CDR3: CASSPPTGKAFF. The CDR3 nucleotides read TGTGCCAGCTCACCACCGACAGGGAAAGCTTTCTTT. V usage is TRBV18 and J usage is TRBJ1-1; 7 bases line up with TRBD1. CDR1 and CDR2 (germline): KGHSH, LQKENI. J gave up 9 bases and V 0 bases, and 1 base lay outside the gene matches. This CDR3 region has 12 residues. Full variable domain (remainder filled in from reference TRBV18 and TRBJ1-1): NAGVMQNPRHLVRRRGQEARLRCSPMKGHSHVYWYRQLPEEGLKFMVYLQKENIIDESGMPKERFSAEFPKEGPSILRIQQVVRGDSAAYFCASSPPTGKAFFGQGTRLTVV.

This clone is medium-sized (0.01 to 0.1%) within its sample. The V gene is TRBV29-1, the J gene TRBJ1-5; 7 nucleotides align to TRBD1. The V gene's germline CDR1 is SQVTM and CDR2 ANQGSEA. The CDR3 runs 12 residues. J was trimmed by 4 bases and V by 6 bases; bases with no gene match: 3. CDR3 sequence reads: CSVVTGNQPQHF. CDR3 coding DNA: TGCAGCGTCGTGACAGGGAATCAGCCCCAGCATTTT.

The chain links TRBV10-3 to TRBJ2-3; the match to TRBD2 covers 8 bases. V trimming: 10 bases; J trimming: 1 base; junction bases outside the gene matches: 7. The length of the CDR3 is 14 residues. From germline, CDR1 is ENHRY and CDR2 SYGVKD. The CDR3 is CANRAGAGTDTQYF. Here the CDR3 DNA reads TGTGCCAACCGAGCGGGAGCGGGCACAGATACGCAGTATTTT.

The rearrangement joins TRBV5-1 to TRBJ1-4; TRBD1 matches at 8 bases. V dropped 4 bases and J dropped 7; count of bases not matched to a gene: 6. Germline loops: CDR1 SGHRS, CDR2 YFSETQ. CDR3 length: 14 amino acids. The CDR3 nucleotides are TGCGCCAGCAGCCCTGGACAGGGAACTGAAAAACTGTTTTTT. It is translated as CASSPGQGTEKLFF.

V gene TRBV19 combines with J gene TRBJ2-7, with D tentatively TRBD1 or TRBD2 (5 bases each). V was pared by 4 bases and J by 7 bases, with 11 bases between. The length of the CDR3 is 12 residues. Looked up from germline, CDR1 is LNHDA and CDR2 is SQIVND (reference sequence). The CDR3: CASSRSGTEQYF. Written as DNA, the CDR3 is TGTGCCAGTAGTAGGTCGGGGACGGAGCAGTACTTC. The full variable domain, its missing parts supplied by reference TRBV19 and TRBJ2-7, is DGGITQSPKYLFRKEGQNVTLSCEQNLNHDAMYWYRQDPGQGLRLIYYSQIVNDFQKGDIAEGYSVSREKKESFPLTVTSAQKNPTAFYLCASSRSGTEQYFGPGTRLTVT.

The chain joins TRBV7-3 to TRBJ2-2; a weak D match, TRBD2 (5 bases). CDR1 SGHTA and CDR2 FQGTGA come from the germline V gene. V shed 7 bases and J shed 0 bases, with 9 bases lying between them. CDR3 length equals 14 residues. DNA for the CDR3: TGTGCCAGCACCACCGGGGCGAACACCGGGGAGCTGTTTTTT. It yields the protein CASTTGANTGELFF.

The chain joins TRBV30 to TRBJ1-5; D not resolved. This CDR3 has 17 residues. CDR1 and CDR2 (germline): GTSNPN, SVGIG (reference sequence). With 2 bases removed from V and 0 bases from J, the gap between germline ends came to 17 bases. Here the CDR3 DNA reads TGTGCCTGGAGTATCGGGAGGACTCCTAGTAGCAATCAGCCCCAGCATTTT. Its protein is CAWSIGRTPSSNQPQHF.

The V and J genes are TRBV6-4 and TRBJ2-1; 10 bases match TRBD2. Germline V gene lookup returns CDR1 MRHNA and CDR2 SNTAGT. Unmatched junction bases numbered 0, after V lost 2 bases and J lost 2 bases. This CDR3 has 15 residues. The CDR3 here is CASSDTSGTYNEQFF. CDR3 sequence (DNA): TGTGCCAGCAGTGACACTAGCGGGACCTACAATGAGCAGTTCTTC.

The rearrangement joins TRBV27 to TRBJ1-2, with no clear D. Germline loops: CDR1 MNHEY, CDR2 SMNVEV (reference sequence). The germline V and J ends were trimmed by 10 bases and 8 bases, with 8 bases remaining between them. This CDR3 is 9 amino acids long. CDR3 amino acids: CANIGGYTF. Here the CDR3 DNA reads TGTGCCAACATCGGGGGCTACACCTTC.